The clone carrying this TCR beta chain has at least ten counts. Its antigen is still unknown. Every ophthalmopathy donor presented moderate-to-severe activity, CAS ≥3, NOSPECS ≥4 and duration under 3 months. In this cohort, patients with other autoimmune diseases, uncontrolled infections, pregnancy or lactation were excluded. Out of 9.5 to 10 ml of fresh peripheral blood, PBMCs were obtained. This sample is part of a study of Graves' ophthalmopathy and Graves' hyperthyroidism. This CDR3 is 16 amino acids long. With V trimmed by 2 bases and J by 1 base, 4 bases remained unmatched. Germline loops: CDR1 SEHNR, CDR2 FQNEAQ (reference sequence). Findings and limits, study-wide: Prediction of ophthalmopathy progression reached about 71% sensitivity and around 76% specificity.

RNA transcripts were the template, and TCR beta CDR3 regions were amplified from them. HTBI primers primed a first-round RT-PCR, and a second-round multiplex PCR followed. TCRdb independently ran MiXCR on the multiplex PCR reads; one entry per CDR3 protein. The sample contains hundreds of thousands of distinct CDR3 sequences, 35% to 50% of which appear only once. J is TRBJ2-2 and V is TRBV7-9; 7 bases are a match to TRBD2. Sequencing used peripheral blood. The source of this sequence is an adult man with Graves' ophthalmopathy. The DNA of the CDR3 is TGTGCCAGCAGCTTATCGCTAGCGGAGAACACCGGGGAGCTGTTTTTT. The encoded protein is CASSLSLAENTGELFF.